Detailed here is one TCR beta chain. Its specificity is unknown. These data are taken from a study of shared clonotypes between healthy human individuals. V lost 7 bases and J 3 bases, leaving 16 bases between the germline ends. The CDR3 is made up of 15 amino acids. Per germline, CDR1 MDHEN and CDR2 SYDVKM. General study points: The four-donor shared clonotypes exceeded non-shared clonotypes in generation probability, with non-shared ones scoring lower. Some naive CD4 clonotypes, roughly 5%, turned up in common across a few donors.

Only CD45RO-negative cells positively selected for CCR7 counted as naive CD8 cells, so terminally differentiated effector memory CD45RA+ cells were excluded. Adult Caucasians living in Nashville, Tennessee made up all of the donors. Per sorted-subset replicate PCR, input was 150 to 250 ng DNA, representing around 29,000 T cell genomes. The protocol was immunoSEQ multiplex PCR, while the TCRdb copy is restricted to in-frame clones and leaves out a portion. The profile shows hundreds of thousands of clones, approximately 96% of them singletons. The source is a woman younger than 45 in good health. V is TRBV28 and J is TRBJ1-5; no clear D. Material for sequencing was naive CD8+ T cells sorted from blood. As DNA, the CDR3 is TGTGCCAGCACCCCGGTAGGTCCTTACAATCAGCCCCAGCATTTT. Translating it yields CASTPVGPYNQPQHF.